The rows below give T cell receptor beta chains drawn from one sample of a study of cytomegalovirus exposure and HLA in healthy donors. Sequenced by immunoSEQ multiplex PCR; TCRdb stores in-frame clones only, minus some. The table shows about 110,000 clones, with 9.5% to 15% occurring only once. Source material: PBMCs. The receptors were gathered from a man aged 40-49 years in good health and CMV-seropositive. Each CDR3 is given with its conserved first and last residue. The D gene is left open where the match is weak. Expanded clones get a size class; other rows say once, few or many, or leave the size out.

TRBV10-2	.	TRBJ1-5	.	CASSADRSGQPQHF	TGCGCCAGCAGTGCAGACAGGTCTGGCCAGCCCCAGCATTTT
TRBV7-8	.	TRBJ2-7	TRBD1	CASSRGQGTFYSYEQYF	TGTGCCAGCAGCAGGGGACAGGGGACCTTCTACTCCTACGAGCAGTACTTC
TRBV5-8	few	TRBJ2-7	.	CASAPSTYEQYF	TGTGCCAGCGCCCCAAGCACCTACGAGCAGTACTTC
TRBV7-2	.	TRBJ2-7	TRBD2	CASSSPGGLGYEQYF	TGTGCCAGCAGCTCTCCGGGAGGGCTGGGGTACGAGCAGTACTTC
TRBV29-1	.	TRBJ2-3	TRBD2	CSFKSGGPDTQYF	TGCAGCTTCAAGTCGGGAGGACCAGATACGCAGTATTTT
TRBV7-6	few	TRBJ2-3	.	CASSLPATGDTQYF	TGTGCCAGCAGCTTACCGGCCACAGGAGATACGCAGTATTTT
TRBV7-9	.	TRBJ2-7	TRBD2	CASSPRTSGAYEQYF	TGTGCCAGCAGCCCCCGGACTAGCGGGGCCTACGAGCAGTACTTC
TRBV2	few	TRBJ1-5	.	CASSASGNQPQHF	TGTGCCAGCAGTGCCAGCGGCAATCAGCCCCAGCATTTT
TRBV10-3	few	TRBJ1-5	TRBD1	CAISSGTGGRQPQHF	TGTGCCATCAGCTCCGGGACAGGGGGCAGGCAGCCCCAGCATTTT
TRBV2	few	TRBJ1-5	TRBD1	CASSGRGGYQPQHF	TGTGCCAGCAGTGGCCGAGGGGGCTATCAGCCCCAGCATTTT
TRBV29-1	few	TRBJ1-2	.	CSVEENDYGYTF	TGCAGCGTTGAGGAGAACGACTATGGCTACACCTTC
TRBV7-8	.	TRBJ1-1	.	CASSLGQGTEAFF	TGTGCCAGCAGCTTGGGACAAGGGACTGAAGCTTTCTTT
TRBV5-4	few	TRBJ2-7	.	CASSLLGTIQF	TGTGCCAGCAGCTTGTTAGGGACAATCCAATTC
TRBV28	.	TRBJ2-1	TRBD2	CASSYIGGDYNEQFF	TGTGCCAGCAGCTACATTGGGGGGGACTACAATGAGCAGTTCTTC
TRBV5-4	.	TRBJ1-5	.	CASSLGGSNQPQHF	TGTGCCAGCAGCTTGGGAGGTAGCAATCAGCCCCAGCATTTT
TRBV18	few	TRBJ2-7	TRBD1	CASSPRTGGYEQYF	TGTGCCAGCTCACCTAGGACAGGGGGCTACGAGCAGTACTTC
TRBV2	few	TRBJ2-1	.	CASSEIRVGEQFF	TGTGCCAGCAGTGAGATCAGGGTGGGTGAGCAGTTCTTC
TRBV5-5	.	TRBJ2-5	TRBD2	CASSLRISGRAGETQYF	TGTGCCAGCAGCTTGCGAATTAGCGGGAGGGCGGGAGAGACCCAGTACTTC
TRBV7-8	.	TRBJ2-1	.	CASSPVQLVLYEQFF	TGTGCCAGCAGCCCAGTTCAACTAGTTTTGTATGAGCAGTTCTTC
TRBV5-4	.	TRBJ2-5	TRBD2	CASSFRTSGRETQYF	TGTGCCAGCAGCTTCCGGACTAGCGGGCGAGAGACCCAGTACTTC
TRBV27	few	TRBJ2-1	TRBD2	CASKVAGHNEQFF	TGTGCCAGCAAGGTAGCGGGCCACAATGAGCAGTTCTTC
TRBV7-6	few	TRBJ1-5	TRBD1	CASSPTPGQNQPQHF	TGTGCCAGCAGCCCGACACCGGGACAGAATCAGCCCCAGCATTTT
TRBV7-8	few	TRBJ1-2	.	CASSLGRSYGYTF	TGTGCCAGCAGCTTAGGCCGGTCCTATGGCTACACCTTC
TRBV7-9	.	TRBJ1-2	.	CASSPYGGYTF	TGTGCCAGCAGCCCCTATGGTGGCTACACCTTC
TRBV28	.	TRBJ2-6	.	CASSVLSHGANVLTF	TGTGCCAGCAGTGTTCTTAGCCACGGGGCCAACGTCCTGACTTTC
TRBV18	few	TRBJ1-1	.	CASSPLYGTEAFF	TGTGCCAGCTCACCCCTCTACGGCACTGAAGCTTTCTTT
TRBV4-1	.	TRBJ1-4	.	CASSQPLGREVKEKLFF	TGCGCCAGCAGCCAACCCCTTGGCAGGGAGGTAAAGGAAAAACTGTTTTTT
TRBV5-8	few	TRBJ1-5	.	CASSFGRPQHF	TGTGCCAGCAGCTTCGGGAGGCCCCAGCATTTT
TRBV7-2	few	TRBJ2-7	.	CASSDTGISYEQYF	TGTGCCAGCAGCGACACAGGGATCTCCTACGAGCAGTACTTC
TRBV6-1	few	TRBJ2-7	TRBD2	CASREGASGSYEQYF	TGTGCCAGCAGAGAGGGGGCTAGCGGGAGCTACGAGCAGTACTTC
TRBV19	.	TRBJ2-3	TRBD2	CASTSGYGTDTQYF	TGTGCCAGTACTAGCGGTTACGGCACAGATACGCAGTATTTT
TRBV28	few	TRBJ2-6	TRBD2	CASSPEGLAPSGANVLTF	TGTGCCAGCAGTCCGGAAGGACTAGCGCCTTCTGGGGCCAACGTCCTGACTTTC
TRBV6-1	few	TRBJ2-7	.	CASSGALYEQYF	TGTGCCAGCAGTGGGGCACTTTACGAGCAGTACTTC
TRBV5-4	.	TRBJ2-1	TRBD2	CASSLYGTIHNEQFF	TGTGCCAGCAGCTTGTATGGGACTATCCACAATGAGCAGTTCTTC
TRBV4-1	.	TRBJ2-5	TRBD2	CASSRGTSGSIRETQYF	TGCGCCAGCAGCCGGGGGACTAGCGGGAGTATAAGGGAGACCCAGTACTTC
TRBV28	few	TRBJ2-5	TRBD2	CASSPTSGKETQYF	TGTGCCAGCAGTCCAACTAGCGGGAAAGAGACCCAGTACTTC
TRBV21-1	.	TRBJ2-3	.	CASSKLRECGTDTQYF	TGTGCCAGCAGCAAATTGAGGGAGTGCGGCACAGATACGCAGTATTTT
TRBV4-2	.	TRBJ2-7	TRBD2	CASSQDMAGGRYEQYF	TGTGCCAGCAGCCAAGATATGGCGGGAGGAAGATACGAGCAGTACTTC
TRBV7-6	few	TRBJ1-2	TRBD1	CASSPVWQGGYGYTF	TGTGCCAGCAGCCCTGTCTGGCAGGGGGGCTATGGCTACACCTTC
TRBV27	.	TRBJ2-1	TRBD2	CASSSGTSGGNEQFF	TGTGCCAGCAGTTCCGGGACTAGCGGGGGCAATGAGCAGTTCTTC
TRBV7-9	few	TRBJ1-1	.	CASSLSHGALGDTEAFF	TGTGCCAGCAGCCTAAGCCATGGGGCCCTAGGGGACACTGAAGCTTTCTTT
TRBV5-1	.	TRBJ2-1	TRBD1	CASSSGQGAIDEQFF	TGCGCCAGCAGCTCCGGACAGGGGGCTATAGATGAGCAGTTCTTC
TRBV15	.	TRBJ2-4	TRBD1	CATSRDGTGTGGTKNIQYF	TGTGCCACCAGCAGAGATGGCACCGGGACAGGGGGGACCAAAAACATTCAGTACTTC
TRBV9	.	TRBJ2-5	TRBD2	CASSVGLAGEETQYF	TGTGCCAGCAGCGTGGGACTAGCGGGAGAAGAGACCCAGTACTTC
TRBV14	.	TRBJ1-2	TRBD1	CASSPGQDYGYTF	TGTGCCAGCAGCCCGGGACAGGACTATGGCTACACCTTC
TRBV29-1	few	TRBJ2-7	.	CSVGDPPSELYF	TGCAGCGTTGGGGACCCCCCTAGCGAGTTATACTTC
TRBV5-6	.	TRBJ2-7	TRBD1	CASSFDRGTYDEQYF	TGTGCCAGCAGCTTTGACAGGGGGACGTACGACGAGCAGTACTTC
TRBV5-1	.	TRBJ1-1	.	CASSPPMNTEAFF	TGCGCCAGCAGCCCACCTATGAACACTGAAGCTTTCTTT
TRBV4-3	few	TRBJ2-6	.	CASSPDSSSGANVLTF	TGCGCCAGCAGCCCCGACAGCAGTTCTGGGGCCAACGTCCTGACTTTC
TRBV5-1	.	TRBJ2-1	TRBD2	CASSLDRERGNEQFF	TGCGCCAGCAGCTTGGACCGGGAGCGGGGGAATGAGCAGTTCTTC
TRBV28	.	TRBJ1-1	.	CASSLIGTNTEAFF	TGTGCCAGCAGTTTAATAGGGACAAACACTGAAGCTTTCTTT